This T cell receptor (beta chain) was captured by sequencing in a study of T cells in Graves' hyperthyroidism and ophthalmopathy. The V gene end was trimmed by 8 bases and the J gene end by 10 bases; junction bases not matched to a gene: 12. The CDR3 sequence is 13 residues long. RNA transcripts provided the source from which TCR beta CDR3 regions were amplified. HTBI primers were the set used in a first-round RT-PCR of the TCR CDR3. A single record per CDR3 protein comes from TCRdb applying MiXCR to the multiplex PCR reads. The sample lists fewer than 900,000 distinct CDR3 sequences; roughly a sixth were seen once. It was at first hyperthyroidism diagnosis, before any ophthalmopathy symptoms, that the blood sample was taken. Using over 8.5 ml of fresh peripheral blood, PBMCs were prepared.

The TCR originated in a woman in her 50s with Graves' hyperthyroidism that later progressed to Graves' ophthalmopathy. Material: blood. The chain uses TRBV12-3 or TRBV12-4 and TRBJ1-1; TRBD1 aligns across 8 bases. The CDR3 DNA follows: TGTGCCAGCCGCCCGGACCAGGGGGCTGTAGCTTTCTTT. It translates to CASRPDQGAVAFF.